This T cell receptor (beta chain) comes out of a study of neurological immune-mediated disorders. The CDR3 loop spans 16 amino acids. The V and J ends lost 4 bases and 0 bases respectively, with 13 bases between them. Germline assignment: CDR1 SGHVS and CDR2 FQNEAQ. Via MiXCR, TCRdb re-called the 5' RACE reads, giving one row per CDR3 protein. The sample includes about 25,000 distinct CDR3 sequences, approximately 3.2% seen only once; the top ten take 6% to 9%. General observations from the study: Neither clinical nor MRI features showed any association with the multiple sclerosis repertoire cluster, and the authors stated that larger cohorts are needed. Subjects shared no identical expanded-clone CDR3 amino acid sequences, suggesting private TCR-beta repertoires in all groups.

This clonotype was observed many times. Its specificity is not known. The clonotype originates from a woman under 40 with multiple sclerosis. This chain uses TRBV7-8 with TRBJ2-1, with D possibly matching TRBD1 (5 bases). Sample: PBMCs. CDR3 amino acids: CASSSTTGVSYNEQFF. In nucleotides, the CDR3 is TGTGCCAGCAGCTCTACTACAGGAGTCTCCTACAATGAGCAGTTCTTC.